One T cell receptor beta chain is described in this entry. Its cognate antigen is unknown. The data stem from a study of Ad26.COV2.S vaccination and SARS-CoV-2 variants. Overall study results and limits: Once vaccination had occurred, spike-specific CD8+ and CD4+ T cell responses reportedly showed substantial breadth. Non-spike TCR breadth was similar in vaccine and placebo recipients. Spike-specific TCR breadth was greater in vaccine than placebo recipients. Possibly, TCR breadth and depth analyses underestimated total T cell responses.

Some clones are missing from TCRdb's copy, which holds only in-frame ones; the method was immunoSEQ multiplex PCR. Altogether approximately 97,000 clones are present, around 80% being singletons, with the ten largest covering 17%. The length of the CDR3 is 16 residues. CDR1 MNHEY and CDR2 SMNVEV come from the germline V gene (reference sequence). Trimming pared 5 bases from V and 6 bases from J, leaving 19 bases between. The sample consisted of peripheral blood, taken after recovery from COVID-19. This receptor was obtained from a human donor who had recovered from COVID-19. The V gene is TRBV27, the J gene TRBJ1-4, with D unclear. In DNA, the CDR3 is TGTGCCAGCAGTCCCATCGAGACGAGGGTTGATGAAAAACTGTTTTTT. Translated, it gives CASSPIETRVDEKLFF.